This T cell receptor (beta chain) was recovered during a study of T cell repertoires in cytomegalovirus infection. About the research overall: Indicated by public TCR beta signatures were CMV infection and matching HLA type. Points from the study as a whole: HLA-C-restricted CMV-specific TCR beta clonotypes were dominant in the ex vivo response. Summed frequency of public TCR beta families distinguished CMV carriers with the relevant HLA.

This clonotype has just a few counts. Its antigen is unknown. TCRdb passed the reads through MiXCR, listing each CDR3 protein once. Seen here are 200,000 to 250,000 distinct CDR3 sequences, about 23% observed once, and the top ten hold roughly 18%. The CDR3 contains 13 residues. Looked up from germline, CDR1 is LNHDA and CDR2 is SQIVND (reference sequence). Trimming at V came to 6 bases and at J to 3 bases, leaving 4 bases not matched to a gene. The chain carries TRBV19 and TRBJ1-1; 7 bases are shared with TRBD1. This TCR was sampled from a human donor in good health (CMV status not recorded). Some clones in this sample may be carry-over from other donors' samples. The source material was CD8+ T cells from PBMCs. The CDR3, as DNA: TGTGCCAGTAGGCTAACAGGGGACACTGAAGCTTTCTTT. Encoded protein: CASRLTGDTEAFF.